Each of the 14 T cell receptor beta chains below was sequenced from the same sample in a study of immune evolution from preneoplasia to lung adenocarcinoma. Data came from immunoSEQ multiplex PCR; TCRdb stores just in-frame clones and leaves some out. This sample has about 14,000 clones; approximately 81% occur once, and the top ten carry roughly 4.2%. The sequenced sample was FFPE minimally invasive lung adenocarcinoma tissue. The receptors shown here come from a person aged 70 to 85 with lung adenocarcinoma.

V usage is TRBV2 and J usage is TRBJ1-2; tentative D call: TRBD1 (5 bases). Trimming removed 4 bases at V and 7 bases at J, with 10 bases between. This CDR3 region has 12 residues. Germline loops: CDR1 SNHLY, CDR2 FYNNEI. DNA for the CDR3: TGTGCCAGCAGTGGGGACGAGGTTGGCTACACCTTC. Amino acid sequence: CASSGDEVGYTF. The entire variable domain, with the rest obtained from reference TRBV2 and TRBJ1-2, is as follows: EPEVTQTPSHQVTQMGQEVILRCVPISNHLYFYWYRQILGQKVEFLVSFYNNEISEKSEIFDDQFSVERPDGSNFTLKIRSTKLEDSAMYFCASSGDEVGYTFGSGTRLTVV.

This clone turned up a few times. The rearrangement links TRBV5-4 to TRBJ2-1; TRBD2 agrees at 9 bases. Germline CDR1 reads SGHNT; CDR2 reads YYREEE (reference sequence). Losses at the gene ends were 2 bases for V and 9 bases for J; bases not matched to a gene: 3. The CDR3 spans 13 residues. The CDR3 sequence: CASSFSGSGEQFF. The CDR3 DNA reads as TGTGCCAGCAGCTTTAGCGGGAGTGGTGAGCAGTTCTTC.

The V call is TRBV29-1, the J call TRBJ2-5; D may be TRBD2 (6 bases). Germline CDR1 SQVTM, CDR2 ANQGSEA. There are 11 residues in the CDR3. V lost 5 bases to trimming and J lost 9 bases, with 13 bases between them. The CDR3: CSVSSGEAQYF. CDR3 in DNA: TGCAGCGTTTCCAGTGGGGAGGCCCAGTACTTC.

This chain connects TRBV5-6 to TRBJ2-3; unclear D gene. CDR1 SGHDT and CDR2 YYEEEE come from the germline V gene. Trimming took 1 base from V and 2 from J, leaving 11 bases between them. The CDR3 is 15 amino acids. CDR3 protein: CASSLLTLTTDTQYF. CDR3 sequence (DNA): TGTGCCAGCAGCTTGTTAACATTAACCACAGATACGCAGTATTTT.

This clone is a singleton in its sample. The chain links TRBV19 to TRBJ2-2; D unclear. Germline assignment: CDR1 LNHDA and CDR2 SQIVND (reference sequence). The V and J ends lost 4 bases and 0 bases respectively, with 12 bases between them. This CDR3 spans 16 amino acids. The DNA of the CDR3 is TGTGCCAGTAGTAGGTGGACGGGCCCGAACACCGGGGAGCTGTTTTTT. Amino acids: CASSRWTGPNTGELFF.

The chain has TRBV6-1 and TRBJ2-7; TRBD2 agrees at 8 bases. With V trimmed by 5 bases and J by 0 bases, 3 bases remained unmatched. CDR3 length: 14 residues. Germline V gives CDR1 MNHNS, CDR2 SASEGT. The CDR3 spells CASSPGGVSYEQYF. Written as DNA, the CDR3 is TGTGCCAGCAGTCCCGGGGGGGTCTCCTACGAGCAGTACTTC.

This chain links TRBV28 with TRBJ1-2; the match to TRBD1 covers 9 bases. The CDR3 totals 13 residues. Germline V gene data show CDR1 as MDHEN and CDR2 as SYDVKM. V shed 6 bases, J shed 9 bases, and the junction held 8 bases outside the gene matches. The CDR3 DNA follows: TGTGCCAGCAGCCCCGACAGGGGGGCGAGCTACACCTTC. Translated: CASSPDRGASYTF.

The chain recombines TRBV29-1 with TRBJ1-1, with 7 bases that match TRBD1. Germline assignment: CDR1 SQVTM and CDR2 ANQGSEA. The ends lost 7 bases at V and 1 base at J; junction bases unmatched: 6. The CDR3 has 13 amino acids. This chain's CDR3 is CSGKQGSNTEAFF. CDR3 bases: TGCAGCGGAAAACAGGGGTCGAACACTGAAGCTTTCTTT. The variable domain in full, with the rest retrieved from reference TRBV29-1 and TRBJ1-1, is SAVISQKPSRDICQRGTSLTIQCQVDSQVTMMFWYRQQPGQSLTLIATANQGSEATYESGFVIDKFPISRPNLTFSTLTVSNMSPEDSSIYLCSGKQGSNTEAFFGQGTRLTVV.

This clone was seen just once. The chain is built from TRBV27 and TRBJ1-2; tentative D call: TRBD1 (5 bases). Trimming removed 5 bases from V and 4 bases from J, with 14 bases in between. From germline, CDR1 is MNHEY and CDR2 SMNVEV (reference sequence). The CDR3 totals 14 residues. CDR3 loop: CASSPTGALYGYTF. The CDR3 coding sequence is TGTGCCAGCAGTCCCACTGGGGCCCTCTATGGCTACACCTTC.

The chain uses TRBV28 and TRBJ2-3; 10 bases map to TRBD1. Germline lookup yields CDR1 MDHEN and CDR2 SYDVKM. J was trimmed by 0 bases and V by 4 bases; bases with no gene match: 4. The CDR3 has 16 amino acids. CDR3 DNA sequence: TGTGCCAGCAGTTCGGGACAGGGGTTTAGCACAGATACGCAGTATTTT. Its translation: CASSSGQGFSTDTQYF. The full variable domain, completed using reference TRBV28 and TRBJ2-3, is DVKVTQSSRYLVKRTGEKVFLECVQDMDHENMFWYRQDPGLGLRLIYFSYDVKMKEKGDIPEGYSVSREKKERFSLILESASTNQTSMYLCASSSGQGFSTDTQYFGPGTRLTVL.

The table lists this clone with a few counts. The V call is TRBV30, the J call TRBJ1-2; D unclear. Germline V gene data show CDR1 as GTSNPN and CDR2 as SVGIG (reference sequence). CDR3 size: 13 residues. The V and J ends lost 1 base and 5 bases respectively, with 11 bases between them. The CDR3 bases are TGTGCCTGGAGTGGCCAGCCTGATTATGGCTACACCTTC. It codes for CAWSGQPDYGYTF.

This clone came up a few times. The chain is built from TRBV6-6 and TRBJ1-3, with D tentatively TRBD1 (5 bases). The CDR3 totals 13 residues. Germline V lookup: CDR1 MNHNY, CDR2 SVGAGI (reference sequence). Trimming removed 5 bases at V and 2 bases at J, with 7 bases between. CDR3 in DNA: TGTGCCAGCAGTCGACAGACTGGAAACACCATATATTTT. It is translated as CASSRQTGNTIYF.

The chain is built from TRBV6-1 and TRBJ2-7; weak D call: TRBD2 (6 bases). This CDR3 has 14 amino acids. Between the trimmed V and J ends, which lost 4 bases and 3 bases, there was a span of 13 bases. Germline CDR1 and CDR2: MNHNS and SASEGT. For the CDR3, the DNA is TGTGCCAGCAGTGCCGCTGGGGGGATCTACGAGCAGTACTTC. Its protein is CASSAAGGIYEQYF.

This clone was seen a few times. The rearrangement uses TRBV4-1 and TRBJ2-3, with D tentatively TRBD2 (5 bases). Germline assignment: CDR1 MGHRA and CDR2 YSYEKL. Trimming left V 0 bases short and J 5 bases short, with 15 bases between. This CDR3 region has 16 residues. The CDR3 DNA reads TGCGCCAGCAGCCAAGATAGGAACGCCGGGATAGATACGCAGTATTTT. Translating it yields CASSQDRNAGIDTQYF.